This TCR beta chain appears in the sequencing data of a study of blood T cell repertoires in COVID-19. Looking at the study overall: The cDNA or gDNA used as material had been derived from T cells, B-cell-depleted T cells, or PBMCs.

This clone was recorded a few times. In the original workflow: From reference gene primer amplification, estimates of nucleated cell counts were derived. Generated by immunoSEQ multiplex PCR, the TCRdb table keeps only in-frame clones and is missing some. The DNA gave D and trimming, while V, J and clone size come from that table. This repertoire shows around 250,000 clones, 80% to 85% found once; its top ten account for around 3.3%. The sample taken for sequencing was peripheral blood. The sequence was obtained from a woman under 30 with acute or convalescent COVID-19.

The CDR3 spells CASSMVRGLNYGYTF. The CDR3 DNA reads as TGTGCCAGTAGTATGGTACGAGGGCTGAACTATGGCTACACCTTC. This sequence joins TRBV19 and TRBJ1-2; D uncertain. Germline CDR1 LNHDA, CDR2 SQIVND (reference sequence). The V end lost 3 bases, the J end lost 2 bases, and 13 bases lay between the germline ends. CDR3 length: 15 amino acids. Full variable domain (missing parts from reference TRBV19 and TRBJ1-2): DGGITQSPKYLFRKEGQNVTLSCEQNLNHDAMYWYRQDPGQGLRLIYYSQIVNDFQKGDIAEGYSVSREKKESFPLTVTSAQKNPTAFYLCASSMVRGLNYGYTFGSGTRLTVV.